This TCR beta chain was identified in a study of cytomegalovirus exposure and HLA in healthy donors. Trimming removed 5 bases from V and 3 bases from J; junction bases left unmatched: 10. Germline loops: CDR1 SEHNR, CDR2 FQNEAQ (reference sequence). The CDR3 extends over 16 amino acids. A note on this clone: Its antigen remains unidentified.

General observations from the study: Specific recognition of CMV antigens was confirmed in vitro for three chains (all CMV-associated). Sequencing probably produced one cluster of sequence variants that were highly shared.

The study ran its PCR with 60 Vbeta and 13 Jbeta primers. Clones were sequenced by immunoSEQ multiplex PCR, and TCRdb holds only the in-frame ones, with some missing. The data hold some 190,000 clones, with under 85% observed a single time. The specimen was PBMCs. The genes are TRBV7-9 and TRBJ2-7; 10 bases are shared with TRBD2. This sequence originates from a woman under 30 in good health and CMV-seronegative. The CDR3 reads CASSLITSGVNYEQYF. DNA for the CDR3: TGTGCCAGCAGCCTAATAACTAGCGGGGTAAACTACGAGCAGTACTTC.